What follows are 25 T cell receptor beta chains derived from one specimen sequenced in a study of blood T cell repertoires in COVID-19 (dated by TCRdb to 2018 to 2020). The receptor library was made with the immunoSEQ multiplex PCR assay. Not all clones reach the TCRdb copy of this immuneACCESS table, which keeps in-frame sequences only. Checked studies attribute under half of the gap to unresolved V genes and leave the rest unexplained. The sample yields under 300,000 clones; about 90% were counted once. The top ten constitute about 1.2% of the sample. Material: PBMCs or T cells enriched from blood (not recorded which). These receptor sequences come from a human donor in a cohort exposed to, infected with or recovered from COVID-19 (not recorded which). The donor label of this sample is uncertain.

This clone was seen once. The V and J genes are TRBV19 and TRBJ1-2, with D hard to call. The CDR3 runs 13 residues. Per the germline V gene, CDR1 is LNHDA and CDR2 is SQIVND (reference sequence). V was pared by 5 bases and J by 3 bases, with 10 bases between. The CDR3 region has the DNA TGTGCCAGTAGTGTTACACAAGACTATGGCTACACCTTC. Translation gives CASSVTQDYGYTF. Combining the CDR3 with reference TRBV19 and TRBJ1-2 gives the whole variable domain DGGITQSPKYLFRKEGQNVTLSCEQNLNHDAMYWYRQDPGQGLRLIYYSQIVNDFQKGDIAEGYSVSREKKESFPLTVTSAQKNPTAFYLCASSVTQDYGYTFGSGTRLTVV.

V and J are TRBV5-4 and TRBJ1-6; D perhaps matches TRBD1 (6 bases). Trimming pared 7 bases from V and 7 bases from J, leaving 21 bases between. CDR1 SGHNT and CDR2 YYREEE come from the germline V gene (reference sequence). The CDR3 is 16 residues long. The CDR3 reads CASSIQQGVGNSPLHF. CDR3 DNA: TGTGCCAGCTCGATTCAACAGGGCGTGGGCAATTCACCCCTCCACTTT.

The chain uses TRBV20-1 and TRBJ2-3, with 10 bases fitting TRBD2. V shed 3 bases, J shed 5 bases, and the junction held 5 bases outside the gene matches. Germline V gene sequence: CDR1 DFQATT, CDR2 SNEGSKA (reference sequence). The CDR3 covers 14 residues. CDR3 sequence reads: CSASTSGVRDTQYF. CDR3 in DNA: TGCAGTGCTAGTACTAGCGGGGTCAGAGATACGCAGTATTTT.

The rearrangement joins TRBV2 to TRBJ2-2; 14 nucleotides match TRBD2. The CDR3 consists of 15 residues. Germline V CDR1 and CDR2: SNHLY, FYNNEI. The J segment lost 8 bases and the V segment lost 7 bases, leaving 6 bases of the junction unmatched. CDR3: CASKRLAGGLGELFF. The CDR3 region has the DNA TGTGCCAGCAAACGACTAGCGGGGGGGCTAGGGGAGCTGTTTTTT.

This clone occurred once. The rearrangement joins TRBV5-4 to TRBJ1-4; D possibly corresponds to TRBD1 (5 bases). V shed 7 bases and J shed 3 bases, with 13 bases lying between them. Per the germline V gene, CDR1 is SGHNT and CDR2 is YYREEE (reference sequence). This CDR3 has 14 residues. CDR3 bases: TGTGCCAGCGGTTCGACAGTCGCTAATGAAAAACTGTTTTTT. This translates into CASGSTVANEKLFF. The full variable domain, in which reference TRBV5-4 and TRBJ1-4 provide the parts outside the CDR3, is ETGVTQSPTHLIKTRGQQVTLRCSSQSGHNTVSWYQQALGQGPQFIFQYYREEENGRGNFPPRFSGLQFPNYSSELNVNALELDDSALYLCASGSTVANEKLFFGSGTQLSVL.

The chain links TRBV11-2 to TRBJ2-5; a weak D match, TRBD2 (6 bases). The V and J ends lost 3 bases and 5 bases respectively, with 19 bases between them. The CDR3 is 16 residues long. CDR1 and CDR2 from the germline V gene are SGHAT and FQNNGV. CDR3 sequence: CASSFRGNSAGETQYF. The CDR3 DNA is TGTGCCAGCAGCTTCCGGGGAAACTCGGCGGGGGAGACCCAGTACTTC.

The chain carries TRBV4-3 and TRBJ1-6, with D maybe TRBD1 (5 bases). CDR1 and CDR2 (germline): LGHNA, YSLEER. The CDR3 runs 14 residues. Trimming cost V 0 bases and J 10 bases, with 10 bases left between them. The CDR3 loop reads CASSQDQGTSPLHF. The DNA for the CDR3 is TGCGCCAGCAGCCAAGATCAGGGAACCTCACCCCTCCACTTT.

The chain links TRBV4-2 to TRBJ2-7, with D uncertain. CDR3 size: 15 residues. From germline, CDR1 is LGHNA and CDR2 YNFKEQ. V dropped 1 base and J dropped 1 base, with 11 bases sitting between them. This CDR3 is CASSQVAFGSYEQYF. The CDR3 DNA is TGTGCCAGCAGCCAAGTGGCCTTCGGGTCCTACGAGCAGTACTTC.

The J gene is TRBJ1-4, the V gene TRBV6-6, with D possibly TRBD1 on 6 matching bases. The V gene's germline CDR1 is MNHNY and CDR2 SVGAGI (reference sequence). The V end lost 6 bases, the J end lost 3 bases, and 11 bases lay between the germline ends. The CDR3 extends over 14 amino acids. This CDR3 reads CASSGGGANEKLFF. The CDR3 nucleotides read TGTGCCAGCAGCGGAGGGGGGGCTAATGAAAAACTGTTTTTT.

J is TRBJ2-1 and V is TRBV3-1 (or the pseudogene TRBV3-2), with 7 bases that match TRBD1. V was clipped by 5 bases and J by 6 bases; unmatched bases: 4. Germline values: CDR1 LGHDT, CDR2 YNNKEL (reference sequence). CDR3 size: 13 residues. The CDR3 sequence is CASSTNRGNEQFF. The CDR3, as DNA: TGTGCCAGCAGCACCAACAGGGGCAATGAGCAGTTCTTC.

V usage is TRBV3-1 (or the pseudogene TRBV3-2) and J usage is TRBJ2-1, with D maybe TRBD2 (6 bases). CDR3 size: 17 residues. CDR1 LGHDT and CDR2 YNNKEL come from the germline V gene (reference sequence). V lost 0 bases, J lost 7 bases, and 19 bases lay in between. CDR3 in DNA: TGTGCCAGCAGCCAAGATAGATGGCGGGGACTTCGGAATGAGCAGTTCTTC. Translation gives CASSQDRWRGLRNEQFF.

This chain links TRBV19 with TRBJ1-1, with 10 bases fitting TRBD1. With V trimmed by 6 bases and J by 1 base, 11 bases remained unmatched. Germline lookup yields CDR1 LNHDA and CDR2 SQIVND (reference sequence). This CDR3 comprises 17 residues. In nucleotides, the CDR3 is TGTGCCAGTAGCCGGGACAGGGGTGCCTCCAGGAACACTGAAGCTTTCTTT. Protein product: CASSRDRGASRNTEAFF.

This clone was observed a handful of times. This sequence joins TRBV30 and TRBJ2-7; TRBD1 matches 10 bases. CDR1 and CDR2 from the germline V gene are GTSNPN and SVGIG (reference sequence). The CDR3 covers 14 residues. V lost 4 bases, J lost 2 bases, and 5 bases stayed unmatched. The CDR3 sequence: CAWTSGQGAYEQYF. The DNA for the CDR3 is TGTGCCTGGACATCTGGACAGGGGGCCTACGAGCAGTACTTC.

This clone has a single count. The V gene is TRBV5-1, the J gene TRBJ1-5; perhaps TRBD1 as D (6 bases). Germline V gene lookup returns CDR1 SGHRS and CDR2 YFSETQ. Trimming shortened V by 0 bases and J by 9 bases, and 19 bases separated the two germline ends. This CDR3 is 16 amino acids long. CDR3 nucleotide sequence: TGCGCCAGCAGCTTGGCAGGCAGGGGATGGGCACGGCCCCAGCATTTT. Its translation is CASSLAGRGWARPQHF.

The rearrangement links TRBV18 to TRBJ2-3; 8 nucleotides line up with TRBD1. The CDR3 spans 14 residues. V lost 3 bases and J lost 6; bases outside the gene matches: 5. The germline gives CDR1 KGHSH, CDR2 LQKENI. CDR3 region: CASSPQGAADTQYF. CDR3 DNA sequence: TGTGCCAGCTCACCCCAGGGGGCCGCGGATACGCAGTATTTT.

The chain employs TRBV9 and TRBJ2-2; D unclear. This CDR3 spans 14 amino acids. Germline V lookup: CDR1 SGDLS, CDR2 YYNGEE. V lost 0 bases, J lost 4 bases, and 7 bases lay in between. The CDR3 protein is CASSVATGTGELFF. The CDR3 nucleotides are TGTGCCAGCAGCGTAGCTACTGGCACCGGGGAGCTGTTTTTT.

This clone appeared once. In DNA, the CDR3 is TGTGCCAGTAGTATAGATTCCAGGGCGTGGGGCAATCAGCCCCAGCATTTT. Translation gives CASSIDSRAWGNQPQHF. The V call is TRBV19, the J call TRBJ1-5, with D possibly being TRBD1 (5 bases). Trimming stripped 0 bases from V and 2 bases from J, with 14 bases between. Germline V gives CDR1 LNHDA, CDR2 SQIVND (reference sequence). This CDR3 has 17 residues.

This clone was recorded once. The CDR3 coding sequence is TGCAGTGCTAGTAATCGGTGGGCCACAGATACGCAGTATTTT. The encoded protein is CSASNRWATDTQYF. This chain joins TRBV20-1 and TRBJ2-3; D is undetermined. V was cut by 3 bases and J by 2 bases, with 12 bases left in between. There are 14 residues in the CDR3. Germline V gives CDR1 DFQATT, CDR2 SNEGSKA (reference sequence).

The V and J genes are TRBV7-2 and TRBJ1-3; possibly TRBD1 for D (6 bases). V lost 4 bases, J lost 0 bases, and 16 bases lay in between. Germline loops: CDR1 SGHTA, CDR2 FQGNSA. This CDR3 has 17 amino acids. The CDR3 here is CASSWGGRGSSGNTIYF. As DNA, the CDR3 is TGTGCCAGCAGCTGGGGGGGCAGGGGTAGCTCTGGAAACACCATATATTTT. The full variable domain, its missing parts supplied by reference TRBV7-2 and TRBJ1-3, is GAGVSQSPSNKVTEKGKDVELRCDPISGHTALYWYRQSLGQGLEFLIYFQGNSAPDKSGLPSDRFSAERTGGSVSTLTIQRTQQEDSAVYLCASSWGGRGSSGNTIYFGEGSWLTVV.

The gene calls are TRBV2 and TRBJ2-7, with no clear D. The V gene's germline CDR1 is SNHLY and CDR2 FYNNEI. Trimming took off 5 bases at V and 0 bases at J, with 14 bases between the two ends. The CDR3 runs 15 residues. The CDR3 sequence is CASSLVLGSSYEQYF. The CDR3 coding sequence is TGTGCCAGCAGTCTCGTTCTGGGCAGCTCCTACGAGCAGTACTTC. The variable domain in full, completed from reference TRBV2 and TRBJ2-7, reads EPEVTQTPSHQVTQMGQEVILRCVPISNHLYFYWYRQILGQKVEFLVSFYNNEISEKSEIFDDQFSVERPDGSNFTLKIRSTKLEDSAMYFCASSLVLGSSYEQYFGPGTRLTVT.

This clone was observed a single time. DNA for the CDR3: TGTGCCAGCAGCCCGAACCTAGCGAGGGTCCACGAGCAGTACTTC. Amino acids: CASSPNLARVHEQYF. V and J are TRBV7-3 and TRBJ2-7, with D perhaps TRBD2 (6 bases). The CDR3 contains 15 residues. V was trimmed by 5 bases and J by 5 bases, leaving 19 bases between them. CDR1 is SGHTA, CDR2 FQGTGA, per germline.

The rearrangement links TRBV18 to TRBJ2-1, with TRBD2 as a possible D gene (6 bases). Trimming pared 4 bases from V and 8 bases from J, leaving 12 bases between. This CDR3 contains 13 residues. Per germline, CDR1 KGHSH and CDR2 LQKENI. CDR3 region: CASSLLLADEQFF. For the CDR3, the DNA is TGTGCCAGCTCACTCCTTTTAGCGGATGAGCAGTTCTTC.

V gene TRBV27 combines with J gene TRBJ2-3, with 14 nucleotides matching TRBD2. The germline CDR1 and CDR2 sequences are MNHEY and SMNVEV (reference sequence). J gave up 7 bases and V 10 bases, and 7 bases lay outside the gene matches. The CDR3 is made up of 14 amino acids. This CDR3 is CATGTSGGSNTQYF. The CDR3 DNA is TGTGCCACCGGGACTAGCGGGGGTTCGAATACGCAGTATTTT.

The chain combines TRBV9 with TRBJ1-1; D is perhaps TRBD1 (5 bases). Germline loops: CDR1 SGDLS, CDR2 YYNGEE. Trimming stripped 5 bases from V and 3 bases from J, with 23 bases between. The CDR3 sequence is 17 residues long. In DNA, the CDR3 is TGTGCCAGCAGTCGAGGGACTTCCCAAATTAGGGACACTGAAGCTTTCTTT. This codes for CASSRGTSQIRDTEAFF.

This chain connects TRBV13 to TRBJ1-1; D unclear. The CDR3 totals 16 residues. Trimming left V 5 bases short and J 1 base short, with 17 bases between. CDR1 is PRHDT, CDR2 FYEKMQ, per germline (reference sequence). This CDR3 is CASSPISGLRNTEAFF. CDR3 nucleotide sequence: TGTGCCAGCAGCCCTATTTCGGGTCTCAGGAACACTGAAGCTTTCTTT.